The T cell receptor beta chain described here comes from a study of OX40 agonist ivuxolimab in advanced cancers. The CDR3 is 15 amino acids. The germline CDR1 and CDR2 sequences are SEHNR and FQNEAQ (reference sequence). V lost 6 bases, J lost 5 bases, and 19 bases lay in between. Regarding this clone: What it recognizes is unknown.

Findings and caveats of the study: At doses 0.1 to 3.0 mg/kg, CD4+ and CD8+ clones expanded. Expanded clones were, on average, more numerous among CD8+ T cells than CD4+.

Repertoires were generated with immunoSEQ multiplex PCR, while TCRdb's copy carries only in-frame clones and drops some. In the table there are fewer than 70,000 clones, roughly nine tenths of which are singletons. This material consisted of CD4+ or CD8+ T cells sorted from blood, taken in a trial of the OX40 agonist ivuxolimab. V gene TRBV7-9 combines with J gene TRBJ1-1, with D possibly TRBD1 on 5 matching bases. This TCR came from an adult with an advanced solid tumor such as melanoma, head and neck, liver or kidney cancer. The CDR3 reads CASRSYGATLTEAFF. Written as DNA, the CDR3 is TGTGCCAGCAGATCCTATGGGGCAACTTTGACTGAAGCTTTCTTT.